Shown below are 17 T cell receptor beta chains from a single sample sequenced in a study of molecular identifiers for immune sequencing clone quantification. Each CDR3 protein is one row after TCRdb ran MiXCR on the PCR reads. The sample has some 12,000 distinct CDR3 sequences, 16% seen once. Source material: naive CD8+ T cells from blood, with Jurkat cell RNA spiked in. Subset denoted: FACS-sorted CD8+CD4-CCR7+CD45RA+ naive T cells. All receptors derive from a human donor in good health. Some libraries in this study had Jurkat cell RNA spiked in.

This clonotype was seen a handful of times. The chain employs TRBV6-5 and TRBJ1-6, with D tentatively TRBD1 (5 bases). Germline CDR1 reads MNHEY; CDR2 reads SVGAGI. The CDR3 runs 17 residues. Trimming removed 0 bases at V and 7 bases at J, with 16 bases between. The CDR3 DNA sequence: TGTGCCAGCAGTTACTCTTCTGGGGCTAATTGGAATTCACCCCTCCACTTT. This codes for CASSYSSGANWNSPLHF.

This clonotype was counted ten times or more. The junction shows a germline mismatch at one end, possibly a read error. This chain uses TRBV7-9 with TRBJ2-1, with a weak D call TRBD1 (5 bases). Looked up from germline, CDR1 is SEHNR and CDR2 is FQNEAQ (reference sequence). The CDR3 loop spans 15 amino acids. The CDR3 reads CASSSDRISFNEQFF. In nucleotides, the CDR3 is TGTGCCAGCAGCTCTGACAGAATCTCCTTCAATGAGCAGTTCTTC.

This clonotype was seen at least ten times. This rearrangement joins TRBV27 to TRBJ2-7; D may correspond to TRBD1 or TRBD2 (6 bases each). This CDR3 has 14 residues. Germline V gives CDR1 MNHEY, CDR2 SMNVEV (reference sequence). Trimming cost V 3 bases and J 0 bases, with 9 bases left between them. The CDR3 DNA reads TGTGCCAGCAGTTTCGGAGGGGGCTCCTACGAGCAGTACTTC. Translated, it gives CASSFGGGSYEQYF.

With respect to this clonotype: A much larger clone lies one base from this, so it may be a read error. The rearrangement links TRBV7-9 to TRBJ1-3, with D unresolved. This CDR3 is built from 15 residues. Looked up from germline, CDR1 is SEHNR and CDR2 is FQNEAQ (reference sequence). CDR3 bases: TGTGTCAGCATAGCAGGACTCCCCCGCGGAAACACCATATATTTT. It specifies CVSIAGLPRGNTIYF.

The genes are TRBV20-1 and TRBJ2-2, with a weak D call TRBD2 (6 bases). Germline lookup yields CDR1 DFQATT and CDR2 SNEGSKA (reference sequence). Trimming stripped 0 bases from V and 5 bases from J, with 13 bases between. This CDR3 has 15 residues. DNA of the CDR3: TGCAGTGCTAGAGATATGCAGGAGGGGACCGGGGAGCTGTTTTTT. This gives the protein CSARDMQEGTGELFF.

By sample share, this clonotype is medium-sized. CDR3 bases: TGTGCCAGCAGCTTAGTCGGGAACTTATACAATGAGCAGTTCTTC. Translation: CASSLVGNLYNEQFF. This sequence joins TRBV7-9 and TRBJ2-1; D is perhaps TRBD2 (5 bases). The V end was cut by 1 base, the J end by 4 bases, with 11 bases between. Germline lookup yields CDR1 SEHNR and CDR2 FQNEAQ (reference sequence). This CDR3 has 15 residues.

In its sample, this clonotype was seen many times. This chain links TRBV30 with TRBJ2-5; D remains ambiguous. V was cut by 0 bases and J by 5 bases, with 7 bases left in between. Germline V CDR1 and CDR2: GTSNPN, SVGIG (reference sequence). The CDR3 loop spans 12 amino acids. The CDR3 region is CAWSVAGETQYF. CDR3 sequence (DNA): TGTGCCTGGAGTGTAGCTGGGGAGACCCAGTACTTC. Based on the CDR3 plus reference TRBV30 and TRBJ2-5, the full variable domain is SQTIHQWPATLVQPVGSPLSLECTVEGTSNPNLYWYRQAAGRGLQLLFYSVGIGQISSEVPQNLSASRPQDRQFILSSKKLLLSDSGFYLCAWSVAGETQYFGPGTRLLVL.

The table lists this clonotype with a few counts. The chain carries TRBV11-3 and TRBJ2-7; no reliable D call. The CDR3 spans 14 residues. V dropped 0 bases and J dropped 6 bases, with 12 bases sitting between them. CDR1 and CDR2 (germline): SGHNT, YENEEA. In DNA form, the CDR3 reads TGTGCCAGCAGCTTAGACCAGACCGGTGGCGAGCAGTACTTC. Translation: CASSLDQTGGEQYF.

The chain uses TRBV27 and TRBJ2-2; D is perhaps TRBD2 (6 bases). CDR1 MNHEY and CDR2 SMNVEV come from the germline V gene (reference sequence). The germline V and J ends were trimmed by 2 bases and 2 bases, with 9 bases remaining between them. This CDR3 is 15 amino acids long. This CDR3 is CASSLRGTNTGELFF. DNA of the CDR3: TGTGCCAGCAGTTTACGCGGGACTAACACCGGGGAGCTGTTTTTT.

In its sample, this clonotype was seen many times. The rearrangement links TRBV6-2 or TRBV6-3 to TRBJ1-2; TRBD1 might be the D (5 bases). Germline values: CDR1 MNHEY, CDR2 SVGEGT. Trimming took 2 bases from V and 2 from J, leaving 15 bases between them. The CDR3 contains 16 residues. The CDR3 here is CASSYQVGTRNYGYTF. CDR3 DNA sequence: TGTGCCAGCAGTTACCAAGTTGGGACGCGGAACTATGGCTACACCTTC.

By sample fraction, this clonotype is medium-sized (0.01 to 0.1%). The chain is built from TRBV20-1 and TRBJ1-1; possible D gene TRBD1, 6 bases. CDR1 is DFQATT, CDR2 SNEGSKA, per germline (reference sequence). This CDR3 spans 12 amino acids. V was cut by 6 bases and J by 6 bases, with 14 bases left in between. CDR3 region: CSADLGAPEAFF. CDR3 coding DNA: TGCAGTGCCGACTTGGGGGCCCCTGAAGCTTTCTTT.

This clonotype was counted ten times or more. This chain connects TRBV14 to TRBJ1-3; 8 nucleotides line up with TRBD1. CDR1 and CDR2 (germline): SGHDN, FVKESK. The V and J ends lost 1 base and 0 bases, in that order; junction bases with no gene match: 5. CDR3 length equals 17 residues. The CDR3 reads CASSQGTGWNSGNTIYF. Here the CDR3 DNA reads TGTGCCAGCAGCCAAGGGACAGGGTGGAACTCTGGAAACACCATATATTTT.

This clonotype was seen at least ten times. The chain employs TRBV6-5 and TRBJ2-3; 12 bases line up with TRBD2. This CDR3 is built from 15 residues. Looked up from germline, CDR1 is MNHEY and CDR2 is SVGAGI. The V segment lost 7 bases and the J segment 0 bases; nucleotides outside the gene matches: 2. Here the CDR3 DNA reads TGTGCCAGCACCGGACTAGCGGGGAGCACAGATACGCAGTATTTT. This sequence encodes CASTGLAGSTDTQYF.

This clonotype is medium-sized in the sample. The V call is TRBV30, the J call TRBJ2-7; TRBD1 agrees at 7 bases. CDR1 and CDR2 (germline): GTSNPN, SVGIG (reference sequence). CDR3 length equals 14 residues. The ends lost 5 bases at V and 5 bases at J; junction bases unmatched: 12. CDR3 nucleotide sequence: TGTGCCTGGGGCCCTGGGACAGACGGCCACGAGCAGTACTTC. This encodes CAWGPGTDGHEQYF.

Worth noting for this clonotype: This may be a read error, as it is one base from a much larger clone. This chain connects TRBV6-5 to TRBJ2-1, with TRBD2 identical over 8 bases. CDR3 length equals 14 residues. Germline V gene data show CDR1 as MNHEY and CDR2 as SVGAGI. Trimming took 8 bases from V and 4 from J; bases not matched to a gene: 7. CDR3 bases: TGTGCCAGCTGGGGGGGACTAGGGTACAATGAGCAGTTCTTC. Protein product: CASWGGLGYNEQFF.

Comments on this clonotype: Since a much larger clone is just one base distant, this may be a read error. V gene TRBV7-9 combines with J gene TRBJ2-2; no firm D call. This CDR3 region has 16 residues. Per the germline V gene, CDR1 is SEHNR and CDR2 is FQNEAQ (reference sequence). CDR3 DNA sequence: TGTGGCAGCAGCTTACCGACTGCCCCGAACACCGGGGAGCTGTTTTTT. Its protein product is CGSSLPTAPNTGELFF.

In its sample, this clonotype was seen many times. The chain recombines TRBV20-1 with TRBJ2-7; D may be TRBD1 or TRBD2 (6 bases each). Trimming removed 6 bases at V and 6 bases at J, with 15 bases between. Looked up from germline, CDR1 is DFQATT and CDR2 is SNEGSKA (reference sequence). The length of the CDR3 is 12 residues. The DNA for the CDR3 is TGCAGTGCACGAGGGGGGACAAGCGAGCAGTACTTC. It yields the protein CSARGGTSEQYF.